This passage covers 30 T cell receptor beta chains from one sample sequenced in a study of cytomegalovirus exposure and HLA in healthy donors. Assay: immunoSEQ multiplex PCR; the TCRdb copy retains only in-frame clones and omits some. The sample comprises roughly 67,000 clones, around 93% of which are singletons, and around 3.2% rests with the top ten. The sequenced material came from PBMCs. All receptors derive from a man between 18 and 29 years old in good health and CMV-seronegative.

The J gene is TRBJ2-3, the V gene TRBV5-1; TRBD1 is a possible D gene (6 bases). The CDR3 runs 13 residues. Per germline, CDR1 SGHRS and CDR2 YFSETQ. V was trimmed by 4 bases and J by 3 bases, leaving 9 bases between them. CDR3 sequence reads: CASSQQGTDTQYF. Written as DNA, the CDR3 is TGCGCCAGCAGCCAACAGGGTACAGATACGCAGTATTTT. Complete variable domain (other parts from reference TRBV5-1 and TRBJ2-3): KAGVTQTPRYLIKTRGQQVTLSCSPISGHRSVSWYQQTPGQGLQFLFEYFSETQRNKGNFPGRFSGRQFSNSRSEMNVSTLELGDSALYLCASSQQGTDTQYFGPGTRLTVL.

CDR3 nucleotides: TGTGCCAGCAGTTTGACAGGAATGTCAGACCTCAGCTATGGCTACACCTTC. Translated: CASSLTGMSDLSYGYTF. The J gene is TRBJ1-2, the V gene TRBV7-6, with a possible D match to TRBD1 (6 bases). V lost 6 bases and J lost 4, with 24 bases in between. The length of the CDR3 is 17 residues. Germline V gives CDR1 SGHVS, CDR2 FNYEAQ.

The chain employs TRBV4-3 and TRBJ2-1; 9 bases are shared with TRBD2. This CDR3 is 14 amino acids long. Germline V gene sequence: CDR1 LGHNA, CDR2 YSLEER. Trimming took 3 bases from V and 8 from J; bases not matched to a gene: 5. The DNA of the CDR3 is TGCGCCAGCAGCCAGGGGACTAGCAGGTATGAGCAGTTCTTC. The encoded protein is CASSQGTSRYEQFF.

This rearrangement joins TRBV27 to TRBJ2-3, with D tentatively TRBD2 (5 bases). The CDR3 spans 16 residues. Germline V gene data show CDR1 as MNHEY and CDR2 as SMNVEV (reference sequence). V was pared by 0 bases and J by 4 bases, with 14 bases between. The CDR3 sequence: CASSLSTAGWADTQYF. CDR3 DNA: TGTGCCAGCAGTTTATCGACGGCGGGCTGGGCAGATACGCAGTATTTT.

The genes are TRBV29-1 and TRBJ1-2; TRBD1 matches 7 bases. The CDR3 length is 13 residues. CDR1 and CDR2 from the germline V gene are SQVTM and ANQGSEA. V gave up 3 bases and J gave up 3 bases; unmatched junction bases: 4. This chain's CDR3 is CSVEGQTYYGYTF. DNA for the CDR3: TGCAGCGTTGAGGGACAGACTTACTATGGCTACACCTTC.

The chain combines TRBV9 with TRBJ2-2; possibly TRBD1 for D (5 bases). Germline lookup yields CDR1 SGDLS and CDR2 YYNGEE. This CDR3 contains 16 residues. The germline V and J ends were trimmed by 0 bases and 6 bases, with 15 bases remaining between them. CDR3 residues: CASSVAPDTLPGELFF. The CDR3 DNA reads TGTGCCAGCAGCGTAGCCCCGGACACATTACCCGGGGAGCTGTTTTTT.

Of note for this clone: The junction departs from the called germline gene at one end, perhaps through a read error. V and J are TRBV6-5 and TRBJ2-3; D remains unclear. The CDR3 length is 12 residues. CDR1 is MNHEY, CDR2 SVGAGI, per germline. CDR3 in DNA: TGTGCCAGCAGTTACTCGAGAGGTAGCTTTAATTTT. This sequence encodes CASSYSRGSFNF.

This chain connects TRBV6-5 to TRBJ1-1, with 7 bases that match TRBD1. The V gene end was trimmed by 1 base and the J gene end by 4 bases; junction bases not matched to a gene: 9. The CDR3 loop spans 16 amino acids. Germline-derived CDR1 and CDR2 are MNHEY and SVGAGI. The CDR3 is CASSYYSAQGVTEAFF. CDR3 DNA: TGTGCCAGCAGTTACTACTCAGCGCAGGGGGTCACTGAAGCTTTCTTT.

The V and J genes are TRBV5-4 and TRBJ2-7; the D gene is possibly TRBD2 (6 bases). CDR3 length: 15 residues. The V end lost 2 bases, the J end lost 4 bases, and 16 bases lay between the germline ends. CDR1 is SGHNT, CDR2 YYREEE, per germline (reference sequence). CDR3: CASSLKGTQLYEQYF. Here the CDR3 DNA reads TGTGCCAGCAGCTTAAAAGGGACTCAACTTTACGAGCAGTACTTC.

The sample holds one count of this clone. The rearrangement uses TRBV11-1 and TRBJ2-7; no clear D. Germline CDR1 reads SGHAT; CDR2 reads FQDESV (reference sequence). The CDR3 has 13 amino acids. Trimming cost V 5 bases and J 4 bases, with 12 bases left between them. The CDR3 nucleotides are TGTGCCAGCAGCCCTCCCCTGTCGTACGAGCAGTACTTC. Translation gives CASSPPLSYEQYF.

This sequence joins TRBV7-2 and TRBJ1-3; possible D gene TRBD1, 6 bases. Trimming removed 1 base at V and 0 bases at J, with 13 bases between. The CDR3 runs 17 residues. Germline V gene lookup returns CDR1 SGHTA and CDR2 FQGNSA. The CDR3 sequence is CASSLDSGVRSGNTIYF. CDR3 nucleotides: TGTGCCAGCAGCTTAGATTCAGGGGTACGCTCTGGAAACACCATATATTTT.

The J gene is TRBJ1-2, the V gene TRBV9; no reliable D call. V lost 6 bases and J lost 1, with 13 bases in between. Germline loops: CDR1 SGDLS, CDR2 YYNGEE. The CDR3 totals 14 residues. The CDR3 nucleotides are TGTGCCAGCACCGTCTGGGCAGTTAACTATGGCTACACCTTC. This gives the protein CASTVWAVNYGYTF.

The chain couples TRBV27 to TRBJ2-2; 13 nucleotides agree with TRBD2. This CDR3 spans 19 amino acids. Looked up from germline, CDR1 is MNHEY and CDR2 is SMNVEV (reference sequence). With 1 base clipped from V and 4 bases from J, the junction kept 9 bases outside the gene matches. Here the CDR3 reads CASSLFYGLAGVGTGELFF. In DNA form, the CDR3 reads TGTGCCAGCAGTTTATTTTACGGACTAGCGGGAGTCGGCACCGGGGAGCTGTTTTTT.

J is TRBJ2-2 and V is TRBV6-1, with 8 bases that match TRBD2. V dropped 8 bases and J dropped 6; count of bases not matched to a gene: 8. The CDR3 is 14 amino acids. Germline CDR1 and CDR2: MNHNS and SASEGT. The CDR3 loop reads CASEFGTRAGELFF. The DNA for the CDR3 is TGTGCCAGCGAATTCGGGACTAGAGCCGGGGAGCTGTTTTTT.

The chain has TRBV30 and TRBJ1-1; tentative D call: TRBD1 (5 bases). V dropped 5 bases and J dropped 3 bases, with 10 bases sitting between them. Per germline, CDR1 GTSNPN and CDR2 SVGIG (reference sequence). The CDR3 is 12 residues long. CDR3 amino acids: CAWGRGDTEAFF. The CDR3, as DNA: TGTGCCTGGGGGCGGGGGGACACTGAAGCTTTCTTT.

The J gene is TRBJ1-3, the V gene TRBV6-5; D gene uncertain. The CDR3 has 14 amino acids. Trimming cost V 7 bases and J 1 base, with 11 bases left between them. Per the germline V gene, CDR1 is MNHEY and CDR2 is SVGAGI. The CDR3 DNA follows: TGTGCCAGCACGGAGGGTGGGTCTGGAAACACCATATATTTT. Translating it yields CASTEGGSGNTIYF.

The J gene is TRBJ1-2, the V gene TRBV20-1, with a tentative D call TRBD1 (6 bases). This CDR3 comprises 11 residues. Germline assignment: CDR1 DFQATT and CDR2 SNEGSKA (reference sequence). The germline V and J ends were trimmed by 0 bases and 10 bases, with 9 bases remaining between them. In DNA form, the CDR3 reads TGCAGTGCTAGAGATCGGACAGCCTACACCTTC. This gives the protein CSARDRTAYTF.

This sequence joins TRBV28 and TRBJ2-3; TRBD2 matches 7 bases. The V gene's germline CDR1 is MDHEN and CDR2 SYDVKM. The CDR3 loop spans 14 amino acids. Trimming removed 8 bases from V and 4 bases from J; junction bases left unmatched: 9. The DNA for the CDR3 is TGTGCCAGCCTTCCGGCGGGAGAGGCAGATACGCAGTATTTT. Translating it yields CASLPAGEADTQYF.

Points on this clone: The same CDR3 also results from other DNA sequences found in this sample. The V and J genes are TRBV6-5 and TRBJ2-1, with 8 bases that match TRBD2. Per germline, CDR1 MNHEY and CDR2 SVGAGI. This CDR3 is 15 amino acids long. After removal of 0 bases from V and 4 bases from J, the junction contained 2 bases not matched to a gene. The CDR3 bases are TGTGCCAGCAGTTACTCAAGCGGGAGTTACAATGAGCAGTTCTTC. This sequence encodes CASSYSSGSYNEQFF.

J is TRBJ2-7 and V is TRBV18; D is possibly TRBD1 (6 bases). Trimming cost V 5 bases and J 7 bases, with 9 bases left between them. Germline V lookup: CDR1 KGHSH, CDR2 LQKENI. The CDR3 is made up of 11 amino acids. The CDR3 protein is CASSSTGEQYF. The CDR3 DNA follows: TGTGCCAGCTCATCTACAGGGGAGCAGTACTTC.

This clone occurred many times. The chain employs TRBV6-4 and TRBJ2-3, with 10 bases lining up with TRBD2. V lost 3 bases and J lost 4; bases outside the gene matches: 1. This CDR3 contains 14 residues. The germline CDR1 and CDR2 sequences are MRHNA and SNTAGT. CDR3 sequence reads: CASSDLAGADTQYF. In DNA, the CDR3 is TGTGCCAGCAGTGATCTAGCGGGAGCAGATACGCAGTATTTT.

This sequence joins TRBV7-6 and TRBJ1-3; D is uncertain. V lost 5 bases to trimming and J lost 2 bases, with 10 bases between them. The CDR3 totals 14 residues. In germline, CDR1 is SGHVS, CDR2 FNYEAQ. The CDR3 coding sequence is TGTGCCAGCAGCCCCCCCGGGGCTGGAAACACCATATATTTT. This encodes CASSPPGAGNTIYF.

The genes are TRBV28 and TRBJ1-2, with D tentatively TRBD1 (5 bases). The CDR3 has 14 amino acids. Trimming took 3 bases from V and 5 from J, leaving 13 bases between them. Germline V CDR1 and CDR2: MDHEN, SYDVKM. The CDR3 bases are TGTGCCAGCAGTTTGACTCAGGGCGGTTATGGCTACACCTTC. Its translation is CASSLTQGGYGYTF.

This clone was seen just once. This chain uses TRBV6-6 with TRBJ2-5; 15 positions agree with TRBD2. Germline lookup yields CDR1 MNHNY and CDR2 SVGAGI (reference sequence). V shed 8 bases and J 5 bases; nucleotides not matched to a gene: 6. The length of the CDR3 is 15 residues. The CDR3, as DNA: TGTGCCAGCGGGACTAGCGGGAGGACCAGGGAGACCCAGTACTTC. Its protein is CASGTSGRTRETQYF.

CDR3 nucleotide sequence: TGTGCCAGCTACGCCTGGGGCCTATACGAGCAGTACTTC. Encoded protein: CASYAWGLYEQYF. This sequence joins TRBV6-1 and TRBJ2-7; D is possibly TRBD1 (5 bases). The CDR3 covers 13 residues. CDR1 is MNHNS, CDR2 SASEGT, per germline. V lost 8 bases, J lost 4 bases, and 15 bases lay in between.

The chain combines TRBV10-3 with TRBJ2-2; 8 bases agree with TRBD2. Germline trimming cut 5 bases from V and 5 bases from J; bases unmatched to any gene: 4. Per the germline V gene, CDR1 is ENHRY and CDR2 is SYGVKD. CDR3 length: 14 amino acids. DNA of the CDR3: TGTGCCATCAGTTCCGCGGGAGGAACCGGGGAGCTGTTTTTT. Protein product: CAISSAGGTGELFF.

The chain combines TRBV27 with TRBJ2-7; the D gene is possibly TRBD1 (5 bases). This CDR3 has 13 residues. V was shortened by 4 bases and J by 2 bases, with 9 bases between the two germline ends. CDR1 is MNHEY and CDR2 is SMNVEV in the germline V gene (reference sequence). The chain's CDR3 is CASSSGRAYEQYF. CDR3 coding DNA: TGTGCCAGCAGTTCTGGCAGGGCCTACGAGCAGTACTTC.

This clone was recorded once. The chain has TRBV7-2 and TRBJ2-7; possible D gene TRBD2, 6 bases. The V gene lost 8 bases and the J gene lost 5 bases, with 19 bases spanning the gap. Germline values: CDR1 SGHTA, CDR2 FQGNSA. The CDR3 is made up of 14 amino acids. CDR3 residues: CASRISWGGDEQYF. The CDR3 DNA is TGTGCCAGCCGCATTAGCTGGGGCGGGGACGAGCAGTACTTC.

The chain couples TRBV6-1 to TRBJ1-2, with D perhaps TRBD1 (6 bases). CDR1 is MNHNS and CDR2 is SASEGT in the germline V gene. Trimming shortened V by 9 bases and J by 4 bases, and 15 bases separated the two germline ends. The CDR3 is 13 residues long. CDR3 sequence: CASKSGQPYGYTF. The CDR3 DNA reads as TGTGCCAGTAAATCCGGACAGCCCTATGGCTACACCTTC.

This clone was seen only once. The chain is built from TRBV30 and TRBJ2-7, with D tentatively TRBD1 (7 bases). CDR1 GTSNPN and CDR2 SVGIG come from the germline V gene (reference sequence). The CDR3 covers 13 residues. Between the trimmed V and J ends, which lost 2 bases and 6 bases, there was a span of 14 bases. CDR3 bases: TGTGCCTGGAGTCGTTTGCAGGGGGGCGAGCAGTACTTC. It codes for CAWSRLQGGEQYF.